Shown below are 12 T cell receptor beta chains from a single sample sequenced in a study of T-cell memory formation after mild COVID-19. TCRdb itself ran the 5' RACE reads through MiXCR, one entry per CDR3 protein. The sample holds a few hundred thousand distinct CDR3 sequences, around a sixth seen once. Sequenced input: PBMCs or a T cell subset sorted from them (not recorded which). These receptor sequences come from a young man who had mild COVID-19 (a few samples of this study predate the infection). Cell type and time point are not known.

This clonotype was detected many times. The chain links TRBV3-1 to TRBJ1-6; D is unclear. The V end was cut by 1 base, the J end by 8 bases, with 9 bases between. Germline V gene sequence: CDR1 LGHDT, CDR2 YNNKEL (reference sequence). The CDR3 runs to 14 residues. The CDR3, as DNA: TGTGCCAGCAGCCAAGTTGGGTTTTATTCACCCCTCCACTTT. Translating gives CASSQVGFYSPLHF.

The V call is TRBV5-4, the J call TRBJ1-5, with no clear D. The CDR3 covers 13 residues. Looked up from germline, CDR1 is SGHNT and CDR2 is YYREEE (reference sequence). Trimming took 0 bases from V and 6 from J, leaving 7 bases between them. CDR3 loop: CASSLERAQPQHF. In DNA, the CDR3 is TGTGCCAGCAGCTTGGAGAGGGCTCAGCCCCAGCATTTT.

This clonotype came up a few times. V and J are TRBV6-1 and TRBJ1-4; D might be TRBD1 (5 bases). This CDR3 has 17 residues. Trimming took off 1 base at V and 4 bases at J, with 16 bases between the two ends. Germline V gene data show CDR1 as MNHNS and CDR2 as SASEGT. The CDR3 is CASSEVRAPGRNEKLFF. The DNA for the CDR3 is TGTGCCAGCAGTGAAGTCAGGGCGCCAGGGCGTAATGAAAAACTGTTTTTT.

This clonotype was picked up many times. The CDR3 DNA reads as TGTGCCAGCAGCTCCGTTAAAGGCGGGGAGCTGTTTTTT. Encoded protein: CASSSVKGGELFF. The genes are TRBV7-3 and TRBJ2-2; D uncertain. V was cut by 4 bases and J by 7 bases, with 10 bases left in between. From germline, CDR1 is SGHTA and CDR2 FQGTGA. The CDR3 totals 13 residues.

The chain is built from TRBV7-9 and TRBJ1-2; 9 bases map to TRBD1. V trimming: 5 bases; J trimming: 2 bases; junction bases outside the gene matches: 12. The germline gives CDR1 SEHNR, CDR2 FQNEAQ (reference sequence). There are 17 residues in the CDR3. CDR3 region: CASSTGTGILGNYGYTF. Here the CDR3 DNA reads TGTGCCAGCAGCACCGGGACAGGGATCCTGGGGAACTATGGCTACACCTTC.

This clonotype was detected once. J is TRBJ2-6 and V is TRBV3-1, with D tentatively TRBD1 (6 bases). V lost 0 bases to trimming and J lost 2 bases, with 8 bases between them. Germline V CDR1 and CDR2: LGHDT, YNNKEL (reference sequence). This CDR3 spans 16 amino acids. CDR3 in DNA: TGTGCCAGCAGCCAAGATCGACAGGCTGGGGCCAACGTCCTGACTTTC. Translation gives CASSQDRQAGANVLTF. Full variable domain (remainder filled in from reference TRBV3-1 and TRBJ2-6): DTAVSQTPKYLVTQMGNDKSIKCEQNLGHDTMYWYKQDSKKFLKIMFSYNNKELIINETVPNRFSPKSPDKAHLNLHINSLELGDSAVYFCASSQDRQAGANVLTFGAGSRLTVL.

This chain links TRBV19 with TRBJ1-1; D unclear. Per the germline V gene, CDR1 is LNHDA and CDR2 is SQIVND (reference sequence). Trimming shortened V by 9 bases and J by 1 base, and 12 bases separated the two germline ends. The CDR3 has 13 residues. CDR3 sequence reads: CASHVNPNTEAFF. CDR3 sequence (DNA): TGTGCCAGCCACGTTAACCCGAACACTGAAGCTTTCTTT.

This clonotype was counted many times. The V and J genes are TRBV4-3 and TRBJ2-1; perhaps TRBD1 as D (6 bases). V shed 2 bases and J shed 4 bases, with 18 bases lying between them. The CDR3 spans 17 residues. CDR1 and CDR2 from the germline V gene are LGHNA and YSLEER. The chain's CDR3 is CASSQSFLDRNYNEQFF. CDR3 in DNA: TGCGCCAGCAGCCAATCTTTTTTGGACAGAAATTACAATGAGCAGTTCTTC.

Points on this clonotype: This CDR3 fails to terminate in the conserved phenylalanine or tryptophan, so it likely reflects a read error. The chain's CDR3 is CSASPSYEQYI. CDR3 sequence (DNA): TGCAGTGCTAGCCCCTCCTACGAGCAGTACATC. The V and J genes are TRBV20-1 and TRBJ2-7; D not resolved. Deletions cut 3 bases from V and 0 bases from J, with 3 bases between. This CDR3 is 11 amino acids long. The V gene's germline CDR1 is DFQATT and CDR2 SNEGSKA (reference sequence).

This clonotype has just a few counts. The chain couples TRBV5-1 to TRBJ1-1; D is unresolved. V was clipped by 0 bases and J by 1 base, with 7 bases between them. Germline-derived CDR1 and CDR2 are SGHRS and YFSETQ. This CDR3 region has 14 residues. The CDR3 DNA reads as TGCGCCAGCAGCTTGGACAGATCGAACACTGAAGCTTTCTTT. This sequence encodes CASSLDRSNTEAFF.

This clonotype occurred a few times. V is TRBV4-3 and J is TRBJ2-2, with 10 bases aligning to TRBD2. The germline gives CDR1 LGHNA, CDR2 YSLEER. CDR3 length: 15 amino acids. V gave up 2 bases and J gave up 7 bases; unmatched junction bases: 4. CDR3 sequence: CASSQKRGGIGELFF. As DNA, the CDR3 is TGCGCCAGCAGCCAAAAGCGGGGGGGCATCGGGGAGCTGTTTTTT.

V usage is TRBV24-1 and J usage is TRBJ2-6; 8 positions match TRBD1. V lost 1 base to trimming and J lost 1 base; unmatched junction nucleotides: 5. CDR1 is KGHDR and CDR2 is SFDVKD in the germline V gene. The CDR3 loop spans 18 amino acids. The CDR3 region is CATSDFVTGDSGANVLTF. CDR3 nucleotides: TGTGCCACCAGTGATTTCGTGACAGGGGATTCTGGGGCCAACGTCCTGACTTTC.